The entry below gives a single TCR beta chain sequence along with its context. This CDR3 spans 14 amino acids. Trimming removed 4 bases at V and 8 bases at J, with 13 bases between. Germline V lookup: CDR1 SGHDT, CDR2 YYEEEE. This sample was taken from a study of blood T cell repertoires in COVID-19. About the research overall: Sites across the United States, Italy and Spain contributed samples from acute and convalescent COVID-19. T cells, B-cell-depleted T cells, or PBMCs provided the cDNA or gDNA that served as material.

In the authors' methods: Amplification of reference gene primers provided the estimated nucleated cell counts. TCRdb keeps only in-frame clones here, not all; method: immunoSEQ multiplex PCR. D and trimming come from the DNA, and the V and J calls and clone size come from that table. Of some 89,000 clones listed, under 85% are singletons. The sequence was obtained from an older man with acute or convalescent COVID-19. The sample consisted of peripheral blood. This chain connects TRBV5-6 to TRBJ1-6; D might be TRBD1 (5 bases). The CDR3 bases are TGTGCCAGCAGCCTGGGGACTCCTTATTCACCCCTCCACTTT. Translation: CASSLGTPYSPLHF.